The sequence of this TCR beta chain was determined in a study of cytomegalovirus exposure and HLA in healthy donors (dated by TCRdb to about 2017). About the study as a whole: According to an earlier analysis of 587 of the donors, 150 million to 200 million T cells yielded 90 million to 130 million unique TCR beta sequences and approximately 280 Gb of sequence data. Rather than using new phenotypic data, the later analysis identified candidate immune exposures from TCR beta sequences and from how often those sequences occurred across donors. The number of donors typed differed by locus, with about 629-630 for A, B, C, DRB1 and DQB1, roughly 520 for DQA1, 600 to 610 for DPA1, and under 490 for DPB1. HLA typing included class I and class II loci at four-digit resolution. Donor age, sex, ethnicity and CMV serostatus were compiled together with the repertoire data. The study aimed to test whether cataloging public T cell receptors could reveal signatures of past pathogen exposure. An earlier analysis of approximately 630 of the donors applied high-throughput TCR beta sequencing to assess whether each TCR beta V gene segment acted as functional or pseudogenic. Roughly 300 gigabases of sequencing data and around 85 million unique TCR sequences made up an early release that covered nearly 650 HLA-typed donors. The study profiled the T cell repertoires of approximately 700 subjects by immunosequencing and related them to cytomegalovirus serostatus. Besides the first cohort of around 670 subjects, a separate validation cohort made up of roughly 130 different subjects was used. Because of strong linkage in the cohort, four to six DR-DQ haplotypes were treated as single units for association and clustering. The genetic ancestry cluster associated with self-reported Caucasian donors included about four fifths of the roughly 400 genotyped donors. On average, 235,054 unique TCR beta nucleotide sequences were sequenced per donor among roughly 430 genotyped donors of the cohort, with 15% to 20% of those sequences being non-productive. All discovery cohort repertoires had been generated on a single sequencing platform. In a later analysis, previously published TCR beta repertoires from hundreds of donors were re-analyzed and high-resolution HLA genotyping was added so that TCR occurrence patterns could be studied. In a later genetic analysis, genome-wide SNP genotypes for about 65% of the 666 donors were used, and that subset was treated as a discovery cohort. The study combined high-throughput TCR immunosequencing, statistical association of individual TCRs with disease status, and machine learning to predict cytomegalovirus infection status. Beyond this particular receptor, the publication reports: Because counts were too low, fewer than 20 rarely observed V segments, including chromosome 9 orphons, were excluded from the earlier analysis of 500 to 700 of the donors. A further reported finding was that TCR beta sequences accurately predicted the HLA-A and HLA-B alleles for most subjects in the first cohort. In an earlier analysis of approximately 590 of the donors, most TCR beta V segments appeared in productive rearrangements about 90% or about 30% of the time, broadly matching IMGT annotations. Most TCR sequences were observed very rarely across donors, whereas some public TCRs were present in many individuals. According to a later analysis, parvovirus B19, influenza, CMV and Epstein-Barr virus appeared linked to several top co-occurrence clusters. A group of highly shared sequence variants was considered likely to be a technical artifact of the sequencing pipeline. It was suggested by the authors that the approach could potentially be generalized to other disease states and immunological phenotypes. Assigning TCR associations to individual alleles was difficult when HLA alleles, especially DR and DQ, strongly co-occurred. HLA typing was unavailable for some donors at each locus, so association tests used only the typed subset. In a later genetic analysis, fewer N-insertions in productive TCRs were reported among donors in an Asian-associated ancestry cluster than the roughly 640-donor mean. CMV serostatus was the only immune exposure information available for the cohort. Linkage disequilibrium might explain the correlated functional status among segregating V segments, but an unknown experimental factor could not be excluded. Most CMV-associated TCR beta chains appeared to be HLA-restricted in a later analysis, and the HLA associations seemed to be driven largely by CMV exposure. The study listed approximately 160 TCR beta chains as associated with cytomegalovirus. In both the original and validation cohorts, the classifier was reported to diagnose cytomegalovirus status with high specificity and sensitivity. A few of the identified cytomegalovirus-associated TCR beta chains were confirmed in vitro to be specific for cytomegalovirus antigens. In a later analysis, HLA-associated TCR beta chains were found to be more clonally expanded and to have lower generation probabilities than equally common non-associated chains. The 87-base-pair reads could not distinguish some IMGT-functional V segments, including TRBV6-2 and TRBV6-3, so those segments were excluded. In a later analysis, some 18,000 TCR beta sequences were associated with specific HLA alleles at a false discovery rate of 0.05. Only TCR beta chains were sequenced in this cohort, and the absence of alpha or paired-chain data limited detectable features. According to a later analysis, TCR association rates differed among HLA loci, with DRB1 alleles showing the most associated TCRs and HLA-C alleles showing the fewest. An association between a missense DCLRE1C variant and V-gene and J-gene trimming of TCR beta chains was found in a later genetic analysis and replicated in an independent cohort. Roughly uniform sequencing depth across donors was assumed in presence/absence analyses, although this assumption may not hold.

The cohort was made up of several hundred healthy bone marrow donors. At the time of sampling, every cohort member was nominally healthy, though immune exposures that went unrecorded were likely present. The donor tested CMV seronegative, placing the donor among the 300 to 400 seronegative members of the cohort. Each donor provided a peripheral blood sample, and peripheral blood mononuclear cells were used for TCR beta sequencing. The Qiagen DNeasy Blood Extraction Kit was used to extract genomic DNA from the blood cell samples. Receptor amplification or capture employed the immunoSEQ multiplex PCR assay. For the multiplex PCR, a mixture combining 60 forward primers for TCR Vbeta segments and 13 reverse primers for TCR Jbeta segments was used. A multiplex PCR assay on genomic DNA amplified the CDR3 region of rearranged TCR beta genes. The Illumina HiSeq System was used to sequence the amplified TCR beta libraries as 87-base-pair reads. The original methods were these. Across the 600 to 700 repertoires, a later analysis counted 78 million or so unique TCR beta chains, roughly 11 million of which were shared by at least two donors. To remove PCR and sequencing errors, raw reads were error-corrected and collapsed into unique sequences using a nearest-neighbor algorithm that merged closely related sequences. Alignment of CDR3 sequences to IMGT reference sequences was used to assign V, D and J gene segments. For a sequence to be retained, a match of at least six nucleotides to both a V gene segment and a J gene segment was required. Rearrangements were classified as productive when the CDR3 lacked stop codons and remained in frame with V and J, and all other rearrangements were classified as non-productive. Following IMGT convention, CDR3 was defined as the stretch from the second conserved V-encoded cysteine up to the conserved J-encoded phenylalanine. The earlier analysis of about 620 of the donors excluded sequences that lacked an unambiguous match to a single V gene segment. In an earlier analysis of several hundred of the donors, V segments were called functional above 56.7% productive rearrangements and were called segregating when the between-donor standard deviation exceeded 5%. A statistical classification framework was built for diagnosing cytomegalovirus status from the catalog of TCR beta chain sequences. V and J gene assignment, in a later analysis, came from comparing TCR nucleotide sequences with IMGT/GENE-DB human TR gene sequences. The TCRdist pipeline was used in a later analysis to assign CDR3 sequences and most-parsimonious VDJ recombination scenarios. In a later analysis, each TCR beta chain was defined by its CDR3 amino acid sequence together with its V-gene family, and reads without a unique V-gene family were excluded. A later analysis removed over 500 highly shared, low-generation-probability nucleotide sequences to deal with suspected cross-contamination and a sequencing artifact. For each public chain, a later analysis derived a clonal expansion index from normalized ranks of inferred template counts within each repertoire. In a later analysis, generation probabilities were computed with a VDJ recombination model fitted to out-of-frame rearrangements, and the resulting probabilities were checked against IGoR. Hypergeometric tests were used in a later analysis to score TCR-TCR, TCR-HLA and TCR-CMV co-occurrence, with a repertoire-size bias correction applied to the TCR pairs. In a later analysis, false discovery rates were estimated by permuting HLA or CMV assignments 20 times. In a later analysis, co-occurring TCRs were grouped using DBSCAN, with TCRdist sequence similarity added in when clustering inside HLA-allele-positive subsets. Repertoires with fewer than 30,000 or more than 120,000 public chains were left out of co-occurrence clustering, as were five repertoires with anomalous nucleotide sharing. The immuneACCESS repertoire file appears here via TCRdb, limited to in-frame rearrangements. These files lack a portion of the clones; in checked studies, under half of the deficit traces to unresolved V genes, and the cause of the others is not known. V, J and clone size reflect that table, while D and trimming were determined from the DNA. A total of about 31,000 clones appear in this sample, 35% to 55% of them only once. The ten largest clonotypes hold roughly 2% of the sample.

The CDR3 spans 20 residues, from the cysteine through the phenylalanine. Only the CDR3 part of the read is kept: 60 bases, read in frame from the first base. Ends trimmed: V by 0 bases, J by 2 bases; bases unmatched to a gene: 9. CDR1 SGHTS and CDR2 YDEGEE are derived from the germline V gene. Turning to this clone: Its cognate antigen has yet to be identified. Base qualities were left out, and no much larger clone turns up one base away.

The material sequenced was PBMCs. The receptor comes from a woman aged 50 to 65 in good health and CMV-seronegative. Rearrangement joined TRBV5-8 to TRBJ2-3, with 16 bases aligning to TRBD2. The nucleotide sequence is TGTGCCAGCAGCTTGGCGTTGGGACTAGCGGGAGGGCCAGTCACAGATACGCAGTATTTT. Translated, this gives CASSLALGLAGGPVTDTQYF.